This entry concerns a single T cell receptor (beta chain). The sequencing template was cDNA reverse transcribed from extracted RNA. The assay was immunoSEQ multiplex PCR, and TCRdb's table has in-frame clones only and misses some. The repertoire has approximately 120,000 clones, approximately 60% of them found once; the top ten carry under 7.5%. This sample is part of a study of CD8+ T cells in alopecia areata. At the level of the study: Treated individuals took tofacitinib by mouth, 5 to 10 mg twice daily.

Treatment defined: oral pan-JAK inhibitor, 5-10 mg twice daily. The researchers isolated CD4+ and CD8+ T cells from PBMCs by sorting. In germline, CDR1 is SNHLY, CDR2 FYNNEI. This CDR3 has 11 amino acids. Deletions cut 3 bases from V and 7 bases from J, with 5 bases between. The V gene is TRBV2, the J gene TRBJ2-3, with D uncertain. This receptor was identified in a human donor with alopecia areata. The sample here was CD4+ T cells sorted from blood, taken at week 4, from a patient treated with tofacitinib. CDR3 residues: CASSESYTQYF. Written as DNA, the CDR3 is TGTGCCAGCAGTGAGAGCTATACGCAGTATTTT.